This T cell receptor (beta chain) was sequenced for a study of CD8 T cells in ankylosing spondylitis. Broader study findings: Made up of about eight highly homologous variants, a TCR beta motif appeared characteristic of ankylosing spondylitis blood. As for the disease-linked clones, they showed a CD8+ phenotype and occurred at relatively low frequencies in peripheral blood. Some motif variants were previously reported in reactive arthritis synovial fluid and blood. Clones linked to disease were reported to show significant enrichment in matched ankylosing spondylitis synovial fluid.

TCRdb fed the 5' RACE reads into MiXCR, producing one record per CDR3 protein. The sample lists around 180,000 distinct CDR3 sequences, under 15% seen once, with approximately 10% in the top ten. The CDR3 runs 15 residues. Trimming took 5 bases from V and 7 from J; bases not matched to a gene: 9. This clonotype has just a few counts. Its antigen is currently unknown. What was sequenced was blood, either unsorted or a sorted T cell fraction (not recorded which). The TCR comes from a female donor with ankylosing spondylitis or in good health (not recorded which). The chain carries TRBV12-3 or TRBV12-4 and TRBJ1-2, with 11 bases that match TRBD1. The CDR3 here is CASSPRTGGRAGYTF. The DNA of the CDR3 is TGTGCCAGCAGTCCCCGGACAGGGGGCAGGGCTGGCTACACCTTC.